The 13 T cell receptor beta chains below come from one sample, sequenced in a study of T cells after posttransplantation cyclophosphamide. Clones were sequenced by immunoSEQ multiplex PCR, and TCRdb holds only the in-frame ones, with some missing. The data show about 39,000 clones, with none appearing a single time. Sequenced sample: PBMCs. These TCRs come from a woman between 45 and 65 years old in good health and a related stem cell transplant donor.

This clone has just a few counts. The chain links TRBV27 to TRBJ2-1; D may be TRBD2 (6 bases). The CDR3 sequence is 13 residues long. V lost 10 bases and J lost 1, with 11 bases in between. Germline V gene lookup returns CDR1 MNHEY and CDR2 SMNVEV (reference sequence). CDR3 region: CATLDYSYNEQFF. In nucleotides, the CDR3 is TGTGCCACCCTGGACTATTCCTACAATGAGCAGTTCTTC.

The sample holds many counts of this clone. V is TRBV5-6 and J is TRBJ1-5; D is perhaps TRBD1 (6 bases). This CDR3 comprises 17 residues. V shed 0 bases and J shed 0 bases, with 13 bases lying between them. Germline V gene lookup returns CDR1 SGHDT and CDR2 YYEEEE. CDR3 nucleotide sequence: TGTGCCAGCAGCTTGGCAGGGGCTCCTTATAGCAATCAGCCCCAGCATTTT. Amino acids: CASSLAGAPYSNQPQHF.

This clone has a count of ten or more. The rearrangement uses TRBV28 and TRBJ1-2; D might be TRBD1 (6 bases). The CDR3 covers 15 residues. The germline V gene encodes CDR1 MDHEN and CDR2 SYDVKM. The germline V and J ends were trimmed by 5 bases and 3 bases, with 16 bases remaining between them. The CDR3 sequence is CASSRQAFNDYGYTF. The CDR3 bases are TGTGCCAGCAGTAGACAGGCGTTTAATGACTATGGCTACACCTTC.

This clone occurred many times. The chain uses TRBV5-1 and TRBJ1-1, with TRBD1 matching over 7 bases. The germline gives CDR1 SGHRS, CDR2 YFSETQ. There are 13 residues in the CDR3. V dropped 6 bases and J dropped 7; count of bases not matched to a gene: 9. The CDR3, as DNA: TGCGCCAGCACCGAGACAGGGAGTATTGAAGCTTTCTTT. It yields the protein CASTETGSIEAFF. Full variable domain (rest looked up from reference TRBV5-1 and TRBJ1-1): KAGVTQTPRYLIKTRGQQVTLSCSPISGHRSVSWYQQTPGQGLQFLFEYFSETQRNKGNFPGRFSGRQFSNSRSEMNVSTLELGDSALYLCASTETGSIEAFFGQGTRLTVV.

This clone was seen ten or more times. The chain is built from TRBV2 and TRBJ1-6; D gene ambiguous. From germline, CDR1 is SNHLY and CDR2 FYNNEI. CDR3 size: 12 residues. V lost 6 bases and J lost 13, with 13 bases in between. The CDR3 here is CASRPQMWPLHF. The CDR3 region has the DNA TGTGCCAGCAGGCCCCAGATGTGGCCCCTCCACTTT.

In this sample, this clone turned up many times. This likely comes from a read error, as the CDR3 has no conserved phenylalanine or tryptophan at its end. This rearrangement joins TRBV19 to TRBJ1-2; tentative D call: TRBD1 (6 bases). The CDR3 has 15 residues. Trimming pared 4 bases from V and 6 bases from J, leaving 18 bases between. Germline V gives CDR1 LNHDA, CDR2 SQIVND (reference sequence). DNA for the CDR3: TGTGCCAGTAGTAACCGGGACATCGGGTTAGATGGCTACACCCTC. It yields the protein CASSNRDIGLDGYTL.

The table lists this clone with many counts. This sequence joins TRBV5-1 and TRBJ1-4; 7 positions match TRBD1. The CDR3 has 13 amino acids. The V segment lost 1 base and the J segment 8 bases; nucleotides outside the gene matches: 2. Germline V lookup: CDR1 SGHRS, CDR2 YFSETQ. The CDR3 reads CASSLQDREKLFF. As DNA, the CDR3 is TGCGCCAGCAGCTTGCAGGACAGGGAAAAACTGTTTTTT.

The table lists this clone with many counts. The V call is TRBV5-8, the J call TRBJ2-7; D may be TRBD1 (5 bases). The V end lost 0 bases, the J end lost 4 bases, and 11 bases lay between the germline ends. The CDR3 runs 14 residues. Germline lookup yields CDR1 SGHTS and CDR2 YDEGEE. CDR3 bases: TGTGCCAGCAGCTTGGAGGGCGGACAATACGAGCAGTACTTC. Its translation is CASSLEGGQYEQYF. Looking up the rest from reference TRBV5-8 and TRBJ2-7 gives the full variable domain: EAGVTQSPTHLIKTRGQQATLRCSPISGHTSVYWYQQALGLGLQFLLWYDEGEERNRGNFPPRFSGRQFPNYSSELNVNALELEDSALYLCASSLEGGQYEQYFGPGTRLTVT.

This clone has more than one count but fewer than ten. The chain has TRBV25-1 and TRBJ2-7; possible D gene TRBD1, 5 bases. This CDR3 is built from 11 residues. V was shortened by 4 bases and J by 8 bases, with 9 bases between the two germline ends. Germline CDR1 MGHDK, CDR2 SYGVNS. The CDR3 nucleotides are TGTGCCAGCAGTGCTCAGGGAAAGCAGTACTTC. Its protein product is CASSAQGKQYF.

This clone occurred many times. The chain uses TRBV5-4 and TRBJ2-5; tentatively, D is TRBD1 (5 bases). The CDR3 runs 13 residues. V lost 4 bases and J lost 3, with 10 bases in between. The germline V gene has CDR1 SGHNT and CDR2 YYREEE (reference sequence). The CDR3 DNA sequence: TGTGCCAGCAGCCCTACGACAGAAGAGACCCAGTACTTC. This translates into CASSPTTEETQYF.

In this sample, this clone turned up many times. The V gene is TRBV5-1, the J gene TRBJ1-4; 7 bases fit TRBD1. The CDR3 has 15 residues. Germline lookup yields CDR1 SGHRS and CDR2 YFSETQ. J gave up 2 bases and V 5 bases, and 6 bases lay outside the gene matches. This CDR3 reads CASRDTGDTNEKLFF. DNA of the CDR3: TGCGCCAGCAGGGACACAGGGGATACTAATGAAAAACTGTTTTTT.

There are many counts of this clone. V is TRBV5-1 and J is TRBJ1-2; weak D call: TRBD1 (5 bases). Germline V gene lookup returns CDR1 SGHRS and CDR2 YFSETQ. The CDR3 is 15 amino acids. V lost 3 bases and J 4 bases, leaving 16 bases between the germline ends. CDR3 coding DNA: TGCGCCAGCAGCTCCCCCACAGGTTTCGGCTATGGCTACACCTTC. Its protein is CASSSPTGFGYGYTF. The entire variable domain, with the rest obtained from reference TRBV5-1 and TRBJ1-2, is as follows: KAGVTQTPRYLIKTRGQQVTLSCSPISGHRSVSWYQQTPGQGLQFLFEYFSETQRNKGNFPGRFSGRQFSNSRSEMNVSTLELGDSALYLCASSSPTGFGYGYTFGSGTRLTVV.

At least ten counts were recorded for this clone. The CDR3, as DNA: TGCGCCAGCAGCCAAATTTGGGAGGGGGGGAACTATGGCTACACCTTC. Its translation: CASSQIWEGGNYGYTF. The chain employs TRBV4-1 and TRBJ1-2, with D possibly being TRBD1 (6 bases). The length of the CDR3 is 16 residues. Germline V lookup: CDR1 MGHRA, CDR2 YSYEKL. Between the trimmed V and J ends, which lost 2 bases and 2 bases, there was a span of 15 bases.